This entry is about one T cell receptor (beta chain). The data originate from a study of blood T cell repertoires in COVID-19. Overall study context: Specimens from acute and convalescent COVID-19 originated in the United States, Italy and Spain. Nucleic acid was either cDNA or gDNA, and it came from T cells, B-cell-depleted T cells, or PBMCs.

Participants, about 18 to 90 years old, spanned fewer than 25 US areas. In the authors' methods: Nucleated cell counts were estimated from reference gene primer amplification. Data came from immunoSEQ multiplex PCR; TCRdb stores just in-frame clones and leaves some out. Clone size and V and J calls were adopted from that table, with D and trimming inferred from the DNA. In the table there are roughly 200,000 clones, approximately 80% of which are singletons. V shed 3 bases and J shed 4 bases, with 15 bases lying between them. The CDR3 totals 16 residues. Per the germline V gene, CDR1 is SGHTA and CDR2 is FQGNSA.

The source material was PBMCs or T cells enriched from blood (not recorded which). The origin of this receptor is a man in his forties or fifties who had recovered from COVID-19. The chain carries TRBV7-2 and TRBJ1-4; the D is unclear. The CDR3 loop is CASSFTASSYNEKLFF. For the CDR3, the DNA is TGTGCCAGCAGCTTCACTGCCTCTTCTTATAATGAAAAACTGTTTTTT. Combining the CDR3 with reference TRBV7-2 and TRBJ1-4 gives the whole variable domain GAGVSQSPSNKVTEKGKDVELRCDPISGHTALYWYRQSLGQGLEFLIYFQGNSAPDKSGLPSDRFSAERTGGSVSTLTIQRTQQEDSAVYLCASSFTASSYNEKLFFGSGTQLSVL.